A single sample gave rise to the 15 T cell receptor beta chains below, sequenced in a study of graft-versus-host responses after intestinal transplantation. Method: immunoSEQ multiplex PCR; TCRdb's copy keeps in-frame clones and lacks some. The sample has tens of thousands of clones, 80% to 90% seen once. The sample consisted of PBMCs, taken 26 days after transplant. The origin of the receptors is a human patient who received an intestinal transplant, so some T cells may come from the graft donor.

The V gene is TRBV2, the J gene TRBJ1-2; 9 bases align to TRBD1. The CDR3 spans 20 residues. V dropped 7 bases and J dropped 0; count of bases not matched to a gene: 21. CDR1 is SNHLY and CDR2 is FYNNEI in the germline V gene. The CDR3 DNA sequence: TGTGCCAGCACCCGACGGGCCGGGACAGGGATGGACGAGTCTAACTATGGCTACACCTTC. Translation gives CASTRRAGTGMDESNYGYTF.

The rearrangement uses TRBV25-1 and TRBJ1-6; D may be TRBD1 (6 bases). Trimming pared 0 bases from V and 7 bases from J, leaving 10 bases between. The CDR3 spans 15 residues. Germline loops: CDR1 MGHDK, CDR2 SYGVNS. CDR3 residues: CASSEYGQGNSPLHF. CDR3 nucleotide sequence: TGTGCCAGCAGTGAATATGGGCAGGGGAATTCACCCCTCCACTTT.

V usage is TRBV12-5 and J usage is TRBJ2-5; TRBD2 matches 9 bases. V shed 5 bases and J 1 base; nucleotides not matched to a gene: 20. The germline gives CDR1 LGHNT, CDR2 FRNRAP. This CDR3 is built from 20 residues. The CDR3 loop is CASGIPSRTSEGATQETQYF. CDR3 bases: TGTGCTAGTGGTATACCGTCAAGGACTAGCGAGGGTGCAACCCAAGAGACCCAGTACTTC.

The chain is built from TRBV11-2 and TRBJ1-4, with TRBD1 matching over 8 bases. The CDR3 is 16 residues long. Germline loops: CDR1 SGHAT, CDR2 FQNNGV. The V segment lost 8 bases and the J segment 10 bases; nucleotides outside the gene matches: 18. The CDR3 reads CASGILLSGGRGKLFF. The CDR3, as DNA: TGTGCCAGCGGGATCCTCCTCTCAGGGGGCAGGGGAAAACTGTTTTTT.

This clone appeared a few times. This rearrangement joins TRBV28 to TRBJ2-7; 9 nucleotides match TRBD1. Germline CDR1 MDHEN, CDR2 SYDVKM. J gave up 5 bases and V 5 bases, and 7 bases lay outside the gene matches. CDR3 length: 14 amino acids. The DNA for the CDR3 is TGTGCCAGCAGTCAGGGACAGGGAGGGGACGAGCAGTACTTC. It codes for CASSQGQGGDEQYF. The full variable domain, completed using reference TRBV28 and TRBJ2-7, is DVKVTQSSRYLVKRTGEKVFLECVQDMDHENMFWYRQDPGLGLRLIYFSYDVKMKEKGDIPEGYSVSREKKERFSLILESASTNQTSMYLCASSQGQGGDEQYFGPGTRLTVT.

This rearrangement joins TRBV7-3 to TRBJ2-3; 14 bases match TRBD2. This CDR3 comprises 17 residues. Germline CDR1 is SGHTA and CDR2 is FQGTGA. V gave up 5 bases and J gave up 0 bases; unmatched junction bases: 4. DNA of the CDR3: TGTGCCAGCAGCCCGGGGACTAGCGGGGGCAGCACAGATACGCAGTATTTT. It is translated as CASSPGTSGGSTDTQYF.

The chain joins TRBV6-1 to TRBJ2-3; possibly TRBD2 for D (5 bases). With 8 bases removed from V and 1 base from J, the gap between germline ends came to 13 bases. Germline values: CDR1 MNHNS, CDR2 SASEGT. The CDR3 runs to 14 residues. DNA for the CDR3: TGTGCCAGCGACCCGGGATGGGGCACAGATACGCAGTATTTT. Residues: CASDPGWGTDTQYF.

The chain combines TRBV6-1 with TRBJ1-1; D remains unclear. Germline CDR1 reads MNHNS; CDR2 reads SASEGT. The CDR3 totals 10 residues. Trimming removed 4 bases from V and 10 bases from J, with 7 bases in between. The CDR3 loop is CASSAVRAFF. CDR3 nucleotides: TGTGCCAGCAGTGCAGTACGAGCTTTCTTT.

This chain links TRBV27 with TRBJ1-2; 10 positions agree with TRBD1. The CDR3 is 15 residues long. The V segment lost 6 bases and the J segment 3 bases; nucleotides outside the gene matches: 7. CDR1 MNHEY and CDR2 SMNVEV come from the germline V gene (reference sequence). CDR3 residues: CASRVPTGGYYGYTF. CDR3 nucleotide sequence: TGTGCCAGCAGAGTCCCGACAGGGGGCTACTATGGCTACACCTTC.

CDR3 residues: CTSSRDKNSPLHF. The CDR3 nucleotides are TGCACCAGCAGCCGGGACAAAAATTCACCCCTCCACTTT. The rearrangement links TRBV1 to TRBJ1-6; the table's D call, TRBD1, has no DNA check behind it. TRBV1 is noted as a pseudogene. CDR3 length equals 13 residues.

The chain employs TRBV14 and TRBJ2-7; 7 bases are a match to TRBD1. The V and J ends lost 1 base and 2 bases, in that order; junction bases with no gene match: 2. Germline assignment: CDR1 SGHDN and CDR2 FVKESK. CDR3 length equals 14 residues. The CDR3 nucleotides read TGTGCCAGCAGCCAAGGACAGGGCACCTACGAGCAGTACTTC. It is translated as CASSQGQGTYEQYF.

J is TRBJ2-7 and V is TRBV5-6; 7 bases agree with TRBD2. J was trimmed by 3 bases and V by 6 bases; bases with no gene match: 6. The germline V gene encodes CDR1 SGHDT and CDR2 YYEEEE. This CDR3 comprises 13 residues. The CDR3 sequence is CASTVGGDYEQYV. In nucleotides, the CDR3 is TGTGCCAGCACCGTTGGGGGGGACTACGAGCAGTACGTC.

This chain joins TRBV5-4 and TRBJ2-7, with 7 bases matching TRBD1. The CDR3 has 15 amino acids. Trimming cost V 3 bases and J 2 bases; bases outside gene matches: 8. Germline CDR1 reads SGHNT; CDR2 reads YYREEE (reference sequence). The CDR3 DNA reads as TGTGCCAGCAGCTCCGGGCGGACAGGAACCTACGAGCAGTACTTC. This sequence encodes CASSSGRTGTYEQYF.

The chain uses TRBV4-1 and TRBJ2-1; 8 bases map to TRBD2. CDR3 length equals 15 residues. Germline V lookup: CDR1 MGHRA, CDR2 YSYEKL. Unmatched junction bases numbered 4, after V lost 0 bases and J lost 6 bases. CDR3 coding DNA: TGCGCCAGCAGCCAAGAAGCGGGAGCCACCAATGAGCAGTTCTTC. Translated: CASSQEAGATNEQFF.

J is TRBJ1-1 and V is TRBV7-2; 7 bases line up with TRBD1. The germline gives CDR1 SGHTA, CDR2 FQGNSA. V trimming: 4 bases; J trimming: 0 bases; junction bases outside the gene matches: 11. The CDR3 runs to 17 residues. In nucleotides, the CDR3 is TGTGCCAGCAGCTGGGAGGTAGGGGGCCGAATGAACACTGAAGCTTTCTTT. This encodes CASSWEVGGRMNTEAFF. Looking up the rest from reference TRBV7-2 and TRBJ1-1 gives the full variable domain: GAGVSQSPSNKVTEKGKDVELRCDPISGHTALYWYRQSLGQGLEFLIYFQGNSAPDKSGLPSDRFSAERTGGSVSTLTIQRTQQEDSAVYLCASSWEVGGRMNTEAFFGQGTRLTVV.